A single sample is the source of the 11 T cell receptor beta chains below, sequenced in a study of OX40 agonist ivuxolimab in advanced cancers. The repertoire was sequenced with immunoSEQ multiplex PCR; TCRdb's copy has only in-frame clones and lacks some. The sample includes around 60,000 clones, 65% to 85% of them seen just once. Here the sequenced sample was CD4+ or CD8+ T cells sorted from blood, taken in a trial of the OX40 agonist ivuxolimab. The source is an adult with an advanced solid tumor such as melanoma, head and neck, liver or kidney cancer.

This sequence joins TRBV6-5 and TRBJ2-1; D not certain. Deletions cut 6 bases from V and 1 base from J, with 10 bases between. CDR1 is MNHEY, CDR2 SVGAGI, per germline. The CDR3 is 14 amino acids. CDR3 sequence: CASSLKQSYNEQFF. The DNA of the CDR3 is TGTGCCAGCAGCTTAAAGCAGTCCTACAATGAGCAGTTCTTC.

This clone occurred once. The genes are TRBV14 and TRBJ2-1, with 12 bases lining up with TRBD2. The junction had 8 bases not matched to a gene; V was cut back by 5 bases and J by 6 bases. This CDR3 has 16 amino acids. Germline assignment: CDR1 SGHDN and CDR2 FVKESK. CDR3 in amino acids: CASSFASGRGGNEQFF. The CDR3 nucleotides are TGTGCCAGCAGCTTCGCTAGCGGGAGGGGGGGCAATGAGCAGTTCTTC.

This clone occurred once. The chain combines TRBV7-9 with TRBJ2-1; 11 bases agree with TRBD2. With V trimmed by 3 bases and J by 2 bases, 6 bases remained unmatched. The CDR3 sequence is 17 residues long. Germline V lookup: CDR1 SEHNR, CDR2 FQNEAQ (reference sequence). For the CDR3, the DNA is TGTGCCAGCAGCTTTCTTCGGACTAGCGGGCCCTACAATGAGCAGTTCTTC. It specifies CASSFLRTSGPYNEQFF.

The CDR3 loop reads CASSLFAGGRRLYEQYF. In DNA, the CDR3 is TGTGCCAGCAGCTTGTTCGCTGGAGGCAGAAGGCTCTACGAGCAGTACTTC. V is TRBV5-4 and J is TRBJ2-7; D might be TRBD2 (5 bases). The CDR3 totals 17 residues. CDR1 is SGHNT, CDR2 YYREEE, per germline (reference sequence). Trimming shortened V by 1 base and J by 3 bases, and 20 bases separated the two germline ends.

The CDR3 region has the DNA TGTGCCAGCAGCCCCCGGGACTCTCAAGAGACCCAGTACTTC. Its protein product is CASSPRDSQETQYF. V usage is TRBV5-4 and J usage is TRBJ2-5; D is perhaps TRBD2 (6 bases). V shed 4 bases and J shed 2 bases, with 12 bases lying between them. CDR1 and CDR2 from the germline V gene are SGHNT and YYREEE (reference sequence). The CDR3 has 14 residues.

J is TRBJ1-1 and V is TRBV14; 8 nucleotides match TRBD1. V lost 5 bases, J lost 1 base, and 12 bases stayed unmatched. The CDR3 is 17 amino acids. The germline gives CDR1 SGHDN, CDR2 FVKESK. The CDR3 DNA is TGTGCCAGCAGCTCGCAAGGAAGGGGGACAGGGAACACTGAAGCTTTCTTT. It specifies CASSSQGRGTGNTEAFF.

This chain joins TRBV18 and TRBJ2-2, with 8 bases that match TRBD1. Germline V gene sequence: CDR1 KGHSH, CDR2 LQKENI. The CDR3 sequence is 17 residues long. V lost 4 bases to trimming and J lost 1 base; unmatched junction nucleotides: 8. The CDR3 DNA reads TGTGCCAGCTCACGGGGATATGGGACAGGGAACACCGGGGAGCTGTTTTTT. As protein: CASSRGYGTGNTGELFF.

This clone was detected once. The gene calls are TRBV6-5 and TRBJ2-7, with D possibly matching TRBD2 (6 bases). Trimming pared 5 bases from V and 11 bases from J, leaving 19 bases between. CDR3 length: 13 residues. In germline, CDR1 is MNHEY, CDR2 SVGAGI. DNA for the CDR3: TGTGCCAGCAGTGAAGGGGACTGGTCTAGGGAGTACTTC. Translation gives CASSEGDWSREYF.

The chain uses TRBV7-6 and TRBJ2-1; D not resolved. Germline V gives CDR1 SGHVS, CDR2 FNYEAQ. The length of the CDR3 is 16 residues. Trimming cost V 1 base and J 3 bases, with 13 bases left between them. The CDR3 region has the DNA TGTGCCAGCAGCTTAGTTGCGAGCAACAACTACAATGAGCAGTTCTTC. Its protein product is CASSLVASNNYNEQFF.

V and J are TRBV5-4 and TRBJ1-3; D unresolved. CDR3 length: 12 amino acids. The V and J ends lost 0 bases and 9 bases respectively, with 7 bases between them. Germline CDR1 SGHNT, CDR2 YYREEE (reference sequence). CDR3 sequence reads: CASSLGWGTIYF. In DNA, the CDR3 is TGTGCCAGCAGCTTGGGCTGGGGCACCATATATTTT.

This clone was recorded only once. The genes are TRBV2 and TRBJ1-2, with 10 bases that match TRBD1. The CDR3 spans 12 residues. V trimming: 8 bases; J trimming: 7 bases; junction bases outside the gene matches: 4. CDR1 and CDR2 (germline): SNHLY, FYNNEI. The CDR3, as DNA: TGTGCCAGCCAGGACAGGGGGGGTGGCTACACCTTC. Protein: CASQDRGGGYTF.